This T cell receptor beta chain was captured in a study of T cells after posttransplantation cyclophosphamide. Overall study results and limits: Blood and skin or GI T cell repertoires showed limited TRB overlap. Later blood repertoires were often dominated by clones from the donor CD8+ memory compartment.

Cells defined as naive were viable CD3+CD4+ or CD3+CD8+ and CCR7+CD45RA+CD45RO-CD95-CD27+CD28+. Clones were sequenced by immunoSEQ multiplex PCR, and TCRdb holds only the in-frame ones, with some missing. This sample yields approximately 23,000 clones, of which approximately 97% are seen a single time; less than 0.15% belongs to the top ten. Turning to this clone: Its antigen is not known.

This TCR was sampled from a man aged 50 to 60 in good health, CMV-negative, and a related stem cell transplant donor. Sequencing input: naive CD4+ T cells sorted from PBMCs.

The CDR3 region is CASSLKVGLAATYNEQFF. The CDR3, as DNA: TGTGCCAGCAGCCTTAAAGTTGGGCTAGCGGCAACCTACAATGAGCAGTTCTTC. The chain has TRBV14 and TRBJ2-1; 7 nucleotides match TRBD2. CDR1 SGHDN and CDR2 FVKESK come from the germline V gene. The CDR3 runs to 18 residues. Losses at the gene ends were 4 bases for V and 2 bases for J; bases not matched to a gene: 14.